The next 27 T cell receptor beta chains were all read from a single sample in a study of cytotoxic CD8 clonotypes in ibrutinib-treated CLL. TCRdb's copy holds only in-frame clones and misses some; the assay was immunoSEQ multiplex PCR. The repertoire holds over 200,000 clones, with roughly 65% as singletons. The material sequenced was PBMCs, taken after 12 months of ibrutinib treatment. The receptor source for this set is a human donor with chronic lymphocytic leukemia.

This clone has at least ten counts. V gene TRBV7-2 combines with J gene TRBJ1-5, with D perhaps matching TRBD1 (5 bases). The length of the CDR3 is 13 residues. Germline CDR1 and CDR2: SGHTA and FQGNSA. V dropped 2 bases and J dropped 5 bases, with 7 bases sitting between them. The CDR3 here is CASSLWGDQPQHF. Here the CDR3 DNA reads TGTGCCAGCAGCTTATGGGGGGATCAGCCCCAGCATTTT.

The chain couples TRBV13 to TRBJ1-2, with D possibly being TRBD1 (5 bases). CDR3 size: 12 residues. Per germline, CDR1 PRHDT and CDR2 FYEKMQ (reference sequence). V was clipped by 5 bases and J by 8 bases, with 12 bases between them. CDR3 loop: CASSRPRDGYTF. CDR3 DNA sequence: TGTGCCAGCAGCCGCCCCCGGGACGGCTACACCTTC. The complete variable domain, with remaining parts taken from reference TRBV13 and TRBJ1-2, reads AAGVIQSPRHLIKEKRETATLKCYPIPRHDTVYWYQQGPGQDPQFLISFYEKMQSDKGSIPDRFSAQQFSDYHSELNMSSLELGDSALYFCASSRPRDGYTFGSGTRLTVV.

The V call is TRBV2, the J call TRBJ2-7; TRBD2 aligns across 9 bases. V gave up 7 bases and J gave up 6 bases; unmatched junction bases: 7. The CDR3 has 13 amino acids. Germline loops: CDR1 SNHLY, CDR2 FYNNEI. The CDR3 sequence is CASNRQAGGEQYF. CDR3 coding DNA: TGTGCCAGCAACCGGCAAGCGGGAGGCGAGCAGTACTTC.

CDR3 DNA: TGTGCCAGCAGGAGGCAAGAGACCCAGTACTTC. It translates to CASRRQETQYF. This chain joins TRBV6-6 and TRBJ2-5; no reliable D call. V gave up 6 bases and J gave up 2 bases, with 4 bases separating them. The germline gives CDR1 MNHNY, CDR2 SVGAGI (reference sequence). CDR3 size: 11 residues.

This clone was counted at least ten times. The chain has TRBV29-1 and TRBJ1-5; weak D call: TRBD1 (5 bases). This CDR3 spans 13 amino acids. Trimming shortened V by 3 bases and J by 10 bases, and 16 bases separated the two germline ends. CDR1 and CDR2 (germline): SQVTM, ANQGSEA. CDR3 loop: CSVEPHGGGPQHF. CDR3 nucleotide sequence: TGCAGCGTTGAGCCTCACGGCGGGGGACCCCAGCATTTT. The full variable domain, its missing parts supplied by reference TRBV29-1 and TRBJ1-5, is SAVISQKPSRDICQRGTSLTIQCQVDSQVTMMFWYRQQPGQSLTLIATANQGSEATYESGFVIDKFPISRPNLTFSTLTVSNMSPEDSSIYLCSVEPHGGGPQHFGDGTRLSIL.

The chain employs TRBV29-1 and TRBJ1-1; D is undetermined. This CDR3 comprises 12 residues. Germline assignment: CDR1 SQVTM and CDR2 ANQGSEA. Trimming took off 2 bases at V and 5 bases at J, with 9 bases between the two ends. CDR3 in DNA: TGCAGCGTTGAAAACTCCGGGACTGAAGCTTTCTTT. The encoded protein is CSVENSGTEAFF.

This clone came up a few times. The chain couples TRBV18 to TRBJ1-5, with unresolved D. V was cut by 4 bases and J by 2 bases, with 9 bases left in between. Germline CDR1 is KGHSH and CDR2 is LQKENI. The CDR3 is made up of 14 amino acids. CDR3 sequence: CASSQGTGNQPQHF. The CDR3 DNA follows: TGTGCCAGCTCACAGGGCACAGGCAATCAGCCCCAGCATTTT. The complete variable domain, with remaining parts taken from reference TRBV18 and TRBJ1-5, reads NAGVMQNPRHLVRRRGQEARLRCSPMKGHSHVYWYRQLPEEGLKFMVYLQKENIIDESGMPKERFSAEFPKEGPSILRIQQVVRGDSAAYFCASSQGTGNQPQHFGDGTRLSIL.

The chain links TRBV5-1 to TRBJ2-1, with D maybe TRBD2 (7 bases). Looked up from germline, CDR1 is SGHRS and CDR2 is YFSETQ. Trimming removed 3 bases from V and 6 bases from J, with 16 bases in between. The length of the CDR3 is 15 residues. The CDR3 coding sequence is TGCGCCAGCAGCTACGCGGGGGCCCGGGGCAATGAGCAGTTCTTC. This translates into CASSYAGARGNEQFF.

V and J are TRBV7-2 and TRBJ1-5; possible D gene TRBD1, 5 bases. Germline CDR1 SGHTA, CDR2 FQGNSA. There are 13 residues in the CDR3. Deletions cut 6 bases from V and 3 bases from J, with 9 bases between. CDR3 in amino acids: CASSRQSNQPQHF. The CDR3 DNA reads as TGTGCCAGCAGTCGACAGTCCAATCAGCCCCAGCATTTT.

This rearrangement joins TRBV19 to TRBJ2-3; D uncertain. The CDR3 spans 15 residues. The V and J ends lost 2 bases and 2 bases respectively, with 11 bases between them. CDR1 is LNHDA and CDR2 is SQIVND in the germline V gene (reference sequence). The CDR3 sequence is CASSILSSPTDTQYF. The CDR3 DNA sequence: TGTGCCAGTAGTATATTATCCTCCCCCACAGATACGCAGTATTTT.

This chain links TRBV5-5 with TRBJ1-2, with TRBD1 identical over 12 bases. This CDR3 is 18 amino acids long. V trimming: 5 bases; J trimming: 3 bases; junction bases outside the gene matches: 14. Germline CDR1 reads SGHKS; CDR2 reads YYEKEE (reference sequence). CDR3 bases: TGTGCCAGCAGGGCCGGGACAGGGGGCAGTTTCGGCTACTATGGCTACACCTTC. Amino acids: CASRAGTGGSFGYYGYTF.

The CDR3 sequence is CASSLVAGGAVSRQYF. DNA of the CDR3: TGTGCCAGCAGCTTGGTAGCGGGGGGCGCGGTGTCGCGGCAGTACTTC. This chain connects TRBV5-6 to TRBJ2-7; TRBD2 matches at 10 bases. Germline CDR1 and CDR2: SGHDT and YYEEEE. CDR3 length: 16 amino acids. Trimming took 0 bases from V and 9 from J; bases not matched to a gene: 12.

The chain joins TRBV9 to TRBJ2-1; D unclear. Germline lookup yields CDR1 SGDLS and CDR2 YYNGEE. Trimming stripped 3 bases from V and 3 bases from J, with 13 bases between. This CDR3 comprises 15 residues. CDR3 protein: CASSGREEFYNEQFF. The CDR3 DNA is TGTGCCAGCAGCGGGCGAGAGGAATTCTACAATGAGCAGTTCTTC. Filled out from reference TRBV9 and TRBJ2-1, the complete variable domain reads DSGVTQTPKHLITATGQRVTLRCSPRSGDLSVYWYQQSLDQGLQFLIQYYNGEERAKGNILERFSAQQFPDLHSELNLSSLELGDSALYFCASSGREEFYNEQFFGPGTRLTVL.

The V and J genes are TRBV7-2 and TRBJ1-5; 8 bases agree with TRBD1. Germline V gene data show CDR1 as SGHTA and CDR2 as FQGNSA. The trim removed 6 bases at V and 11 bases at J, leaving 6 bases unmatched. CDR3 size: 12 residues. CDR3 in DNA: TGTGCCAGCAGTCGACAGGGGACGGCCCAGCATTTT. Amino acids: CASSRQGTAQHF.

The rearrangement links TRBV6-1 to TRBJ2-7; D is unclear. CDR3 length: 11 residues. The V gene lost 2 bases and the J gene lost 4 bases, with 3 bases spanning the gap. From germline, CDR1 is MNHNS and CDR2 SASEGT. The CDR3 coding sequence is TGTGCCAGCAGTGAAAATTACGAGCAGTACTTC. Amino acid sequence: CASSENYEQYF.

The chain is built from TRBV5-1 and TRBJ1-2; TRBD1 matches 9 bases. Germline CDR1 SGHRS, CDR2 YFSETQ. Unmatched junction bases numbered 14, after V lost 4 bases and J lost 7 bases. The CDR3 has 16 residues. The CDR3: CASSERRDRVSSGYTF. The CDR3 coding sequence is TGCGCCAGCAGCGAACGTCGGGACAGGGTATCCAGTGGCTACACCTTC.

The rearrangement uses TRBV5-4 and TRBJ2-1; D is undetermined. The CDR3 is 11 residues long. Trimming cost V 1 base and J 10 bases, with 6 bases left between them. In germline, CDR1 is SGHNT, CDR2 YYREEE (reference sequence). DNA of the CDR3: TGTGCCAGCAGCTTGAATTACGAGCAGTTCTTC. Residues: CASSLNYEQFF.

The chain is built from TRBV6-5 and TRBJ1-4; D call uncertain. The CDR3 runs 14 residues. The germline V and J ends were trimmed by 7 bases and 4 bases, with 13 bases remaining between them. The germline gives CDR1 MNHEY, CDR2 SVGAGI. In DNA, the CDR3 is TGTGCCAGCAAAATCTCGCGAGATAATGAAAAACTGTTTTTT. It specifies CASKISRDNEKLFF.

This clone has more than one count but fewer than ten. The chain links TRBV9 to TRBJ1-2; D gene uncertain. The CDR3 consists of 11 residues. Trimming removed 3 bases from V and 8 bases from J, with 8 bases in between. Germline V gene lookup returns CDR1 SGDLS and CDR2 YYNGEE. CDR3: CASSALEGYTF. CDR3 bases: TGTGCCAGCAGCGCATTGGAAGGCTACACCTTC.

The chain has TRBV9 and TRBJ2-6; TRBD1 is a possible D gene (6 bases). The length of the CDR3 is 16 residues. Germline V gives CDR1 SGDLS, CDR2 YYNGEE. With 4 bases removed from V and 1 base from J, the gap between germline ends came to 12 bases. In nucleotides, the CDR3 is TGTGCCAGCAGCCCCTGGACAGCTTCTGGGGCCAACGTCCTGACTTTC. This gives the protein CASSPWTASGANVLTF. The full variable domain, with the rest looked up from reference TRBV9 and TRBJ2-6, is DSGVTQTPKHLITATGQRVTLRCSPRSGDLSVYWYQQSLDQGLQFLIQYYNGEERAKGNILERFSAQQFPDLHSELNLSSLELGDSALYFCASSPWTASGANVLTFGAGSRLTVL.

Comment on this clone: Since a much larger clone is just one base distant, this may be a read error. The V gene is TRBV9, the J gene TRBJ1-5, with D maybe TRBD1 (6 bases). Germline V gene sequence: CDR1 SGDLS, CDR2 YYNGEE. V lost 1 base and J lost 4, with 6 bases in between. This CDR3 spans 13 amino acids. The DNA for the CDR3 is TGTGCCAGCAGCGTACAGGGGAATCAGCCCCAGCATTTT. Translation: CASSVQGNQPQHF. Full variable domain (remainder filled in from reference TRBV9 and TRBJ1-5): DSGVTQTPKHLITATGQRVTLRCSPRSGDLSVYWYQQSLDQGLQFLIQYYNGEERAKGNILERFSAQQFPDLHSELNLSSLELGDSALYFCASSVQGNQPQHFGDGTRLSIL.

The chain couples TRBV5-5 to TRBJ2-3; no firm D call. Trimming cost V 4 bases and J 3 bases, with 9 bases left between them. Per germline, CDR1 SGHKS and CDR2 YYEKEE (reference sequence). This CDR3 spans 13 amino acids. The CDR3 DNA is TGTGCCAGCAGCGGGCAGTTTACAGATACGCAGTATTTT. Protein sequence: CASSGQFTDTQYF.

This sequence joins TRBV28 and TRBJ1-2; D perhaps matches TRBD1 (5 bases). The CDR3 runs 13 residues. V lost 5 bases and J 8 bases, leaving 15 bases between the germline ends. Per germline, CDR1 MDHEN and CDR2 SYDVKM. The CDR3 DNA follows: TGTGCCAGCAGTACCCGGGGGACTGGGGGCTACACCTTC. Translated: CASSTRGTGGYTF.

The chain has TRBV2 and TRBJ2-1, with 11 bases fitting TRBD2. Trimming took 5 bases from V and 7 from J; bases not matched to a gene: 4. Germline CDR1 reads SNHLY; CDR2 reads FYNNEI. The CDR3 has 14 amino acids. CDR3 nucleotide sequence: TGTGCCAGCAGTCTAGCGGGGGGAGGTAATGAGCAGTTCTTC. This gives the protein CASSLAGGGNEQFF.

This chain connects TRBV11-2 to TRBJ2-2; TRBD1 matches at 9 bases. Unmatched junction bases numbered 2, after V lost 8 bases and J lost 1 base. This CDR3 is 14 amino acids long. From germline, CDR1 is SGHAT and CDR2 FQNNGV. CDR3 in amino acids: CASETGGNTGELFF. The DNA of the CDR3 is TGTGCCAGCGAGACAGGGGGGAACACCGGGGAGCTGTTTTTT.

This clone was picked up a small number of times. The rearrangement joins TRBV10-3 to TRBJ1-6; 7 positions match TRBD1. This CDR3 has 14 amino acids. V lost 5 bases, J lost 9 bases, and 7 bases stayed unmatched. Per the germline V gene, CDR1 is ENHRY and CDR2 is SYGVKD. CDR3 region: CAISKGGMGSPLHF. The CDR3 nucleotides read TGTGCCATCAGTAAAGGGGGCATGGGTTCACCCCTCCACTTT.

V is TRBV25-1 and J is TRBJ2-7, with D tentatively TRBD1 (5 bases). CDR3 length: 14 residues. Germline V gives CDR1 MGHDK, CDR2 SYGVNS. With 3 bases removed from V and 2 bases from J, the gap between germline ends came to 11 bases. The CDR3 bases are TGTGCCAGCAGTGATCCCGGACACCCCTACGAGCAGTACTTC. Its translation: CASSDPGHPYEQYF.